This T cell receptor (beta chain) was sequenced during a study of T-cell memory formation after mild COVID-19. This clonotype was picked up many times. Unmatched junction bases numbered 8, after V lost 5 bases and J lost 3 bases. CDR3 length: 15 amino acids. Germline-derived CDR1 and CDR2 are LGHDT and YNNKEL (reference sequence). TCRdb re-called the 5' RACE reads with MiXCR, one entry per CDR3 protein. The sample carries fewer than 250,000 distinct CDR3 sequences, 27% recorded once. This sequence originates from an adult woman who had mild COVID-19 (a few samples of this study predate the infection). Cell type and time point are not known. The rearrangement joins TRBV3-1 to TRBJ1-2, with TRBD1 identical over 8 bases. Sequenced: PBMCs or a T cell subset sorted from them (not recorded which). In nucleotides, the CDR3 is TGTGCCAGCAGCGGACAGAACAGGGGGGACTATGGCTACACCTTC. Encoded protein: CASSGQNRGDYGYTF.